This is a list of T cell receptor beta chains from one sample in a study of CD8 T cells in Susac syndrome. TCRdb reprocessed the immunoSEQ multiplex PCR reads via MiXCR and lists one record per CDR3 protein. Seen here are a few hundred thousand distinct CDR3 sequences, 80% to 95% observed once, and the top ten hold roughly 0.13%. Sample: CD8+ T cells from PBMCs. The receptors here all came from a human donor with multiple sclerosis. Both conserved end residues are part of each CDR3. Fields, in order: clone size, V gene, J gene, D gene, CDR3 protein, CDR3 DNA. D genes are given only for firm matches. Clone size is given for some rows only: seen once, a few or many times, or a class if the clone is expanded.

.	TRBV12-3/TRBV12-4	TRBJ1-2	.	CASSLVEGSSYGYTF	TGTGCCAGCAGTTTGGTCGAAGGATCCTCATATGGCTACACCTTC
.	TRBV9	TRBJ2-2	.	CASSVEGLPTGELFF	TGTGCCAGCAGCGTAGAGGGACTTCCTACCGGGGAGCTGTTTTTT
.	TRBV29-1	TRBJ1-2	.	CSVPKDGHGYTF	TGCAGCGTGCCGAAGGATGGGCATGGCTACACCTTC
.	TRBV10-3	TRBJ1-6	.	CAIRDAGDNSPLHF	TGTGCCATCAGGGACGCAGGCGACAATTCACCCCTCCACTTT
.	TRBV11-3	TRBJ2-2	.	CASSPLPPTGELFF	TGTGCCAGCAGCCCCCTCCCTCCTACCGGGGAGCTGTTTTTT
.	TRBV12-3/TRBV12-4	TRBJ2-1	.	CASMNTYNEQFF	TGTGCCAGCATGAATACCTACAATGAGCAGTTCTTC
.	TRBV4-2	TRBJ2-3	TRBD2	CASSQEELAADTQYF	TGTGCCAGCAGCCAAGAGGAACTAGCGGCGGATACGCAGTATTTT
once	TRBV9	TRBJ2-1	.	CASSVENYNEQFF	TGTGCCAGCAGCGTAGAAAACTACAATGAGCAGTTCTTC
once	TRBV9	TRBJ2-7	.	CASSVELEAYEQYF	TGTGCCAGCAGCGTAGAACTAGAAGCCTACGAGCAGTACTTC
.	TRBV6-5	TRBJ2-5	TRBD1	CASSPGQPQETQYF	TGTGCCAGCAGCCCGGGACAGCCCCAAGAGACCCAGTACTTC
.	TRBV6-5	TRBJ2-7	.	CASSYFMGNEQYF	TGTGCCAGCAGTTACTTTATGGGAAACGAGCAGTACTTC
.	TRBV19	TRBJ1-3	.	CASSPLRGQVGNTIYF	TGTGCCAGTAGTCCCCTTCGGGGGCAGGTTGGAAACACCATATATTTT
.	TRBV19	TRBJ1-1	.	CASTLGPEAFF	TGTGCCAGTACTCTGGGCCCTGAAGCTTTCTTT
.	TRBV7-9	TRBJ1-1	.	CASSSPQGWDTEAFF	TGTGCCAGCAGCTCCCCCCAGGGGTGGGACACTGAAGCTTTCTTT
.	TRBV30	TRBJ2-7	.	CAWSWGGVGEQYF	TGTGCCTGGAGCTGGGGGGGCGTAGGCGAGCAGTACTTC